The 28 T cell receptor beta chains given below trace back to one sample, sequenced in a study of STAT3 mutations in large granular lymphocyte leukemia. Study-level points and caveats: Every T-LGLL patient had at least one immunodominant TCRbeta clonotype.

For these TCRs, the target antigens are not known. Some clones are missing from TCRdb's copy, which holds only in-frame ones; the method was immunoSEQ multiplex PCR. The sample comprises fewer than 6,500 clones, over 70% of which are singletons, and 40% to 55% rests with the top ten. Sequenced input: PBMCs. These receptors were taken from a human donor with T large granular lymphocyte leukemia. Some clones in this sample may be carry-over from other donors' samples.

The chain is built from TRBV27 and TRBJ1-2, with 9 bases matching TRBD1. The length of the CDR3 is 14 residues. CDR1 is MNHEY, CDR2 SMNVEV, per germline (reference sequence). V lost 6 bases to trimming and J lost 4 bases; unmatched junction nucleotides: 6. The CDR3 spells CASRGGQGSYGYTF. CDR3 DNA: TGTGCCAGCAGGGGGGGACAGGGTAGCTATGGCTACACCTTC.

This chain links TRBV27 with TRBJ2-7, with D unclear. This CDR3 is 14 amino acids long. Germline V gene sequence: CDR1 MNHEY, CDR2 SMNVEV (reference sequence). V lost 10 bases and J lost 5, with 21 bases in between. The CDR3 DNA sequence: TGTGCCATCACGGAGCGCCCTTTGATGAACGAGCAGTACTTC. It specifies CAITERPLMNEQYF.

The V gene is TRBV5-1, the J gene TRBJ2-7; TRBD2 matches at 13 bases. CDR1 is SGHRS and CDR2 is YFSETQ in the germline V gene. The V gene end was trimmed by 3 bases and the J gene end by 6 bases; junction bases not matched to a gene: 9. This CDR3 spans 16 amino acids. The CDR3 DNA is TGCGCCAGCAGCTCGGCAGGGACTAGCGGGAACCCCGAGCAGTACTTC. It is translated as CASSSAGTSGNPEQYF.

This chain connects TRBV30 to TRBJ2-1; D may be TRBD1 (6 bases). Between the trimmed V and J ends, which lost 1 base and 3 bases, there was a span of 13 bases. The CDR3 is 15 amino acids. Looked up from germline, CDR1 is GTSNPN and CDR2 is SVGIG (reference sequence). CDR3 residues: CAWSATGSFYNEQFF. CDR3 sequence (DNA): TGTGCCTGGAGTGCAACAGGGAGTTTCTACAATGAGCAGTTCTTC.

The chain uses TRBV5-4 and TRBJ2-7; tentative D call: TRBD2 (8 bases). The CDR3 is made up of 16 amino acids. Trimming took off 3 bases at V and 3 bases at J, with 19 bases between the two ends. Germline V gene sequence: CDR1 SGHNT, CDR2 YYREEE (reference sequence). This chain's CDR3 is CASSSGGGGRSYEQYF. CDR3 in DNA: TGTGCCAGCAGCTCTGGAGGGGGCGGGAGGAGCTACGAGCAGTACTTC.

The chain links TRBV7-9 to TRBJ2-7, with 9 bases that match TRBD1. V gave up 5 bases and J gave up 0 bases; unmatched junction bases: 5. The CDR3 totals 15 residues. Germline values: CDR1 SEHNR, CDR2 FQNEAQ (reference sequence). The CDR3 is CASSLGQGYSYEQYF. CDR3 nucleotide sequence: TGTGCCAGCAGCCTGGGACAGGGTTACTCCTACGAGCAGTACTTC.

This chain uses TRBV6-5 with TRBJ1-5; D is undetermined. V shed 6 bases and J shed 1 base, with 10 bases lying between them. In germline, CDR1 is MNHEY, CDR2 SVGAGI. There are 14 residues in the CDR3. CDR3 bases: TGTGCCAGCAGCCACCAAGGAAGCAATCAGCCCCAGCATTTT. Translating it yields CASSHQGSNQPQHF.

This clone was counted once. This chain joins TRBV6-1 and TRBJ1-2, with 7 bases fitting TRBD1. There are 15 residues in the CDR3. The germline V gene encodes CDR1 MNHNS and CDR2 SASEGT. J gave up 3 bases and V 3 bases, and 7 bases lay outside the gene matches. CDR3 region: CASSETGTVDYGYTF. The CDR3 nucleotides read TGTGCCAGCAGTGAGACCGGGACAGTTGACTATGGCTACACCTTC.

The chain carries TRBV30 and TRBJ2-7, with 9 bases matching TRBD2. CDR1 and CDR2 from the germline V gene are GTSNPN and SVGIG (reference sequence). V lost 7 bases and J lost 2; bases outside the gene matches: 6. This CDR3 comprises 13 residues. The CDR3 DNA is TGTGCCTTTACGGGACTAGCACCCTACGAGCAGTACTTC. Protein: CAFTGLAPYEQYF.

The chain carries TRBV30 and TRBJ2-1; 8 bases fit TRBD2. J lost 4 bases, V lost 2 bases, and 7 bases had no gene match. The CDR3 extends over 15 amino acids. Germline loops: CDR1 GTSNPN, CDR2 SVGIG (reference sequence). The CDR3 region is CAWSYSGRGYNEQFF. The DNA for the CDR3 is TGTGCCTGGAGTTACAGCGGGAGAGGGTACAATGAGCAGTTCTTC.

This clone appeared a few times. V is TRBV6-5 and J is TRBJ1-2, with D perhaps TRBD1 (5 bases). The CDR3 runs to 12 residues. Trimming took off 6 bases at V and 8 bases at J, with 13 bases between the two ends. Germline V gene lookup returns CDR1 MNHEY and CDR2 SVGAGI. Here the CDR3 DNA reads TGTGCCAGCAGCAACTCCAGGGACGGCTACACCTTC. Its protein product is CASSNSRDGYTF.

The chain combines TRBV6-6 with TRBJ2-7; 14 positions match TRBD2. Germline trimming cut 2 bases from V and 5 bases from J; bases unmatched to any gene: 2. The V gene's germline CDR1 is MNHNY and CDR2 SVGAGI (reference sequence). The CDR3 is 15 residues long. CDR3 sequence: CASSYGTSGGNEQYF. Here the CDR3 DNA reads TGTGCCAGCAGTTACGGGACTAGCGGGGGTAACGAGCAGTACTTC.

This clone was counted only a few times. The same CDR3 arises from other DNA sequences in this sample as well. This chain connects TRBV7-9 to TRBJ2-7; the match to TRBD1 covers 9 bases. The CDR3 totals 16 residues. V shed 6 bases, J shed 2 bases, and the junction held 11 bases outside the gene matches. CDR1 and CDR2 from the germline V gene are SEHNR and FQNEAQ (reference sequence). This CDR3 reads CASSPKGGQGTYEQYF. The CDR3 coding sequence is TGTGCCAGCAGTCCCAAGGGGGGACAGGGAACCTACGAGCAGTACTTC.

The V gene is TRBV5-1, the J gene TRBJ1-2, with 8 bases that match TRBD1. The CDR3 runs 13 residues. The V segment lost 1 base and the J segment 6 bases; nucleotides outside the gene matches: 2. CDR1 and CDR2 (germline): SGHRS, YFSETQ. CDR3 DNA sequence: TGCGCCAGCAGCTTGTCAGGGGGCCATGGCTACACCTTC. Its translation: CASSLSGGHGYTF.

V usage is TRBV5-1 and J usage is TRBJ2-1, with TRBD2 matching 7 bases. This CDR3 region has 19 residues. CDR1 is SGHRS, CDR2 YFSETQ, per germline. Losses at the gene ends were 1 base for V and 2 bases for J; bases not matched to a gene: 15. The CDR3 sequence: CASSLRGREGVGPYNEQFF. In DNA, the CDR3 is TGCGCCAGCAGCTTGAGGGGAAGGGAGGGAGTGGGGCCCTACAATGAGCAGTTCTTC.

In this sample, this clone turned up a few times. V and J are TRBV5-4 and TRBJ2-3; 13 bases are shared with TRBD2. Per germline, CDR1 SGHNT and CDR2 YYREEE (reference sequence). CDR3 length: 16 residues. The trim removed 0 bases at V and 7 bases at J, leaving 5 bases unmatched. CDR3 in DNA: TGTGCCAGCAGCTTGGGGACTAGCGGGGGACCGAATACGCAGTATTTT. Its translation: CASSLGTSGGPNTQYF.

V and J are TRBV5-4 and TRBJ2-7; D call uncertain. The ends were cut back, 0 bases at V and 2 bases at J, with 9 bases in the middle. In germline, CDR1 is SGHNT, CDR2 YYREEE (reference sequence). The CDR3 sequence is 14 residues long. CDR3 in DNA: TGTGCCAGCAGCTTGGGACCGTATACCTACGAGCAGTACTTC. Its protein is CASSLGPYTYEQYF.

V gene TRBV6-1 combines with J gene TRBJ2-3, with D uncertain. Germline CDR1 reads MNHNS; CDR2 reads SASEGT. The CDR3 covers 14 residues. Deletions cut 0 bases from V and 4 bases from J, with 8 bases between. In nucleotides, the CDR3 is TGTGCCAGCAGTGAAGCTGTCCTTGCAGATACGCAGTATTTT. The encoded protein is CASSEAVLADTQYF.

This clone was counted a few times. This CDR3 reads CASGGGNQPQHF. The CDR3 DNA sequence: TGTGCCAGCGGAGGTGGGAATCAGCCCCAGCATTTT. This sequence joins TRBV25-1 and TRBJ1-5; D is ambiguous. In germline, CDR1 is MGHDK, CDR2 SYGVNS. The CDR3 length is 12 residues. V shed 8 bases and J shed 4 bases, with 9 bases lying between them.

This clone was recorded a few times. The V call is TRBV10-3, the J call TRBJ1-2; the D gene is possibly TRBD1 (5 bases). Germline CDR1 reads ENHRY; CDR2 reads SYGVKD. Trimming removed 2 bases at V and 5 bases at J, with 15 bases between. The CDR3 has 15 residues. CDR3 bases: TGTGCCATCAGTGAGGAGGGGTTGGTACTATATGGCTACACCTTC. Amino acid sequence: CAISEEGLVLYGYTF.

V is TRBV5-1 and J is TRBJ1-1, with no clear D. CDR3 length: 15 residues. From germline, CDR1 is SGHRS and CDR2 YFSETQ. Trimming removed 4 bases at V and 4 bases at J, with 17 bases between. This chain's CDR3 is CASSPMWPEGTEAFF. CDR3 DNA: TGCGCCAGCAGCCCGATGTGGCCCGAGGGCACTGAAGCTTTCTTT.

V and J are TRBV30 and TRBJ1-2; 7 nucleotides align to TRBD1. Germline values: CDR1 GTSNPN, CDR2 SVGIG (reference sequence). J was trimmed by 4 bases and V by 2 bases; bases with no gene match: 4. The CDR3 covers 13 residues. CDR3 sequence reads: CAWSSTGIYGYTF. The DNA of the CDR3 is TGTGCCTGGAGTTCGACAGGGATCTATGGCTACACCTTC.

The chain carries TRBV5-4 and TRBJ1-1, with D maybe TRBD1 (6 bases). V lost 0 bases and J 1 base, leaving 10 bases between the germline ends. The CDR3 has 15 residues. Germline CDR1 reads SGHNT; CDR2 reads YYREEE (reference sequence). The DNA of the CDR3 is TGTGCCAGCAGCTTGGTAGGCAGGGGGAACACTGAAGCTTTCTTT. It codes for CASSLVGRGNTEAFF.

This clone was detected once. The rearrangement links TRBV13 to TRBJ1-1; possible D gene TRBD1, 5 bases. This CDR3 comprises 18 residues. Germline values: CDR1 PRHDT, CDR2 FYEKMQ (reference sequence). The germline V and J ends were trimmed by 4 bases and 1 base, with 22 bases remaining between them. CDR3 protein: CASSSKGFGWGKNTEAFF. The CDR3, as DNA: TGTGCCAGCAGCTCAAAGGGGTTCGGTTGGGGTAAGAACACTGAAGCTTTCTTT. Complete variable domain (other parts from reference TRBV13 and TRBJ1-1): AAGVIQSPRHLIKEKRETATLKCYPIPRHDTVYWYQQGPGQDPQFLISFYEKMQSDKGSIPDRFSAQQFSDYHSELNMSSLELGDSALYFCASSSKGFGWGKNTEAFFGQGTRLTVV.

CDR3 DNA: TGCAGCGTTGAATTCAGGGCCCAAGAGACCCAGTACTTC. Translation: CSVEFRAQETQYF. This sequence joins TRBV29-1 and TRBJ2-5, with TRBD1 as a possible D gene (5 bases). The V end lost 2 bases, the J end lost 1 base, and 8 bases lay between the germline ends. The CDR3 totals 13 residues. Germline V lookup: CDR1 SQVTM, CDR2 ANQGSEA.

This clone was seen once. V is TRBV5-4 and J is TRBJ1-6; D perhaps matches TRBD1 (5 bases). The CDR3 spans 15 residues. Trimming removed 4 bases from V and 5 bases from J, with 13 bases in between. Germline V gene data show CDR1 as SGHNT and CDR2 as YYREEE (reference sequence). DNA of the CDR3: TGTGCCAGCAGCGTCGGCAGGGTGAATAATTCACCCCTCCACTTT. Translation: CASSVGRVNNSPLHF.

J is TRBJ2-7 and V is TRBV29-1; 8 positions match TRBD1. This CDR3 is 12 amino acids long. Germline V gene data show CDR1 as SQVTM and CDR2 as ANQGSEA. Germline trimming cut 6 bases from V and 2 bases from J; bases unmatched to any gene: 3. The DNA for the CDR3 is TGCAGCGTACAACAGGGGGCCTACGAGCAGTACTTC. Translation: CSVQQGAYEQYF.

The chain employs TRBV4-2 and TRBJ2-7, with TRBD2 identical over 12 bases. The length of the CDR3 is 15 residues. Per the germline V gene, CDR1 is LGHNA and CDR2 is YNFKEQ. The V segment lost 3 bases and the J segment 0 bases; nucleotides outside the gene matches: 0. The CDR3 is CASSQGLAGSYEQYF. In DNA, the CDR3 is TGTGCCAGCAGCCAGGGACTAGCGGGCTCCTACGAGCAGTACTTC.